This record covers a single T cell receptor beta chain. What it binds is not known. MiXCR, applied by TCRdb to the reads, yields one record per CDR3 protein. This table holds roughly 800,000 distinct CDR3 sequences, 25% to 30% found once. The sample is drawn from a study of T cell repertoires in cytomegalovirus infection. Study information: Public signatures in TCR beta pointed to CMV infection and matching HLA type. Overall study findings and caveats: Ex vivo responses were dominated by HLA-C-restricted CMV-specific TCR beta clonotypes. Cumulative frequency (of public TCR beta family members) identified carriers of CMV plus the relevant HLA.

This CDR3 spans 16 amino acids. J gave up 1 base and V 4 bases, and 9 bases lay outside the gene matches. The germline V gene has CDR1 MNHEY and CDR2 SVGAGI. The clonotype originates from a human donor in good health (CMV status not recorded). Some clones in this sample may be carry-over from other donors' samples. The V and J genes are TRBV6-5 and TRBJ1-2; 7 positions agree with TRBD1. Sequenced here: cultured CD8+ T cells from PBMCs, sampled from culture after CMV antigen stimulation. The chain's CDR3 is CASSWSPGTDNYGYTF. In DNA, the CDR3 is TGTGCCAGCAGTTGGTCCCCCGGGACAGATAACTATGGCTACACCTTC.